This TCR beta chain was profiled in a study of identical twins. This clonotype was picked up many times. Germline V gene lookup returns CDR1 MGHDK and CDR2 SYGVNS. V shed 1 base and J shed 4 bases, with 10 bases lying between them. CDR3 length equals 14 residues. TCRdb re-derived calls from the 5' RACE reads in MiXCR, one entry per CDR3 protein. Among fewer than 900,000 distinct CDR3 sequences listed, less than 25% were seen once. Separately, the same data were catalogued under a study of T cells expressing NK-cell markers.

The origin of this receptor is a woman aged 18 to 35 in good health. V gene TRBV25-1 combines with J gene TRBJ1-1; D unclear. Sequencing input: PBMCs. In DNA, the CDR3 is TGTGCCAGCAGTGAATTAGGTCGGCGCACTGAAGCTTTCTTT. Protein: CASSELGRRTEAFF.